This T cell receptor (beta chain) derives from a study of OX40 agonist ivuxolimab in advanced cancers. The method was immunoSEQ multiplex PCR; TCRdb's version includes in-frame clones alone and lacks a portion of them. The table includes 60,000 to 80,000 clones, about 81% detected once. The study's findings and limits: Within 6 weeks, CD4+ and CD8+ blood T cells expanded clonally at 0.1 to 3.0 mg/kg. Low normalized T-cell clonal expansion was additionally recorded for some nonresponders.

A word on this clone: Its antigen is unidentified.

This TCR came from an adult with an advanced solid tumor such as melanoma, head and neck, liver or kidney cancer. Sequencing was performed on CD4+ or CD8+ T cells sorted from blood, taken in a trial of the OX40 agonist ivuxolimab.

The DNA for the CDR3 is TGTGCCAGCAGCCCGAGACAGGGGGCTAGCTACACCTTC. Translating gives CASSPRQGASYTF. The rearrangement joins TRBV5-8 to TRBJ1-2; 10 bases align to TRBD1. The CDR3 contains 13 residues. The V and J ends lost 4 bases and 9 bases, in that order; junction bases with no gene match: 6. CDR1 is SGHTS and CDR2 is YDEGEE in the germline V gene. Full variable domain (outside the CDR3, taken from reference TRBV5-8 and TRBJ1-2): EAGVTQSPTHLIKTRGQQATLRCSPISGHTSVYWYQQALGLGLQFLLWYDEGEERNRGNFPPRFSGRQFPNYSSELNVNALELEDSALYLCASSPRQGASYTFGSGTRLTVV.